This T cell receptor (beta chain) was observed in a study of post-analysis software for immune sequencing data. Study-wide points: A few TRBV segments occurring more often in patients than controls included TRBV5-6, TRBV5-1 and TRBV20-1.

V shed 6 bases and J 2 bases; nucleotides not matched to a gene: 9. In germline, CDR1 is DFQATT, CDR2 SNEGSKA (reference sequence). The CDR3 runs to 15 residues. As concerns this clonotype: Its antigen remains unidentified.

Unique molecular identifiers were present in the TCR beta cDNA libraries. TCRdb processed the PCR reads anew with MiXCR; each CDR3 protein has one entry. This sample has roughly 650,000 distinct CDR3 sequences, with 55% to 60% found just once. The material sequenced was blood. This chain joins TRBV20-1 and TRBJ2-3, with 9 nucleotides matching TRBD2. The clonotype comes from a girl aged 2-9 years with multiple sclerosis. The DNA of the CDR3 is TGCAGTGCCCCACCGGCGGGGGGGTCCACAGATACGCAGTATTTT. It encodes CSAPPAGGSTDTQYF.